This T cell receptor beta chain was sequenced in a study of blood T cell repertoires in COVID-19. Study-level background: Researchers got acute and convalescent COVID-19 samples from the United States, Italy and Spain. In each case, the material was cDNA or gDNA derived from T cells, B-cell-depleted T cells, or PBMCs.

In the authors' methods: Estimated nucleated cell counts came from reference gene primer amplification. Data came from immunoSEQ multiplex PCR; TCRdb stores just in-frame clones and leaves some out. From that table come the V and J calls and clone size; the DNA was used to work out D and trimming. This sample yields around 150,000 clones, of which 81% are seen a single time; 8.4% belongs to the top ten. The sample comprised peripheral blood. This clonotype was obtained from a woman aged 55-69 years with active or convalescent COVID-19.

The CDR3 nucleotides are TGTGCCACCAGTGGACAGGGGATTAGCACTGAAGCTTTCTTT. It codes for CATSGQGISTEAFF. The rearrangement uses TRBV24-1 and TRBJ1-1; 8 positions match TRBD1. The CDR3 totals 14 residues. Germline CDR1 reads KGHDR; CDR2 reads SFDVKD. The ends lost 5 bases at V and 4 bases at J; junction bases unmatched: 5.